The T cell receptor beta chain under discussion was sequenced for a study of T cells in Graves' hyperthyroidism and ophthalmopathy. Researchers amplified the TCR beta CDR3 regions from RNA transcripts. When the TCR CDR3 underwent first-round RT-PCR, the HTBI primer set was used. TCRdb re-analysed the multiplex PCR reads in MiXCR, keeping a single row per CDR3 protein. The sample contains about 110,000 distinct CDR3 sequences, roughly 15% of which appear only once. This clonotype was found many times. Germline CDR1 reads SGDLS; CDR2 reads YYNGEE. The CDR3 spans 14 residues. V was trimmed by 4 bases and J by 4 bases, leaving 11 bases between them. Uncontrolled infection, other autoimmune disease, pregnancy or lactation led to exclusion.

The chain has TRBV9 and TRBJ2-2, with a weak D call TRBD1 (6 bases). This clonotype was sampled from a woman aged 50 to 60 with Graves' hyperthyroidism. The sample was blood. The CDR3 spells CASSRGDTTGELFF. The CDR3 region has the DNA TGTGCCAGCAGCCGAGGGGACACCACCGGGGAGCTGTTTTTT.